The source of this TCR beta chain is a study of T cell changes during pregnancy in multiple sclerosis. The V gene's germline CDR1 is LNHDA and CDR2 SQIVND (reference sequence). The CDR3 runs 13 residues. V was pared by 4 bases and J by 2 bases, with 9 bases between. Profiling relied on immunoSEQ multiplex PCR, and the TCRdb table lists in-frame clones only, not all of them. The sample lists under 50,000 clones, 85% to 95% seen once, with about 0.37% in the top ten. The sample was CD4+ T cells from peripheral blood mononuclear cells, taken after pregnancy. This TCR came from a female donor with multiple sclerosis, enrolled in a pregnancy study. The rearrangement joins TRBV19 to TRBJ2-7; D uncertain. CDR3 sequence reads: CASSTRDTYEQYF. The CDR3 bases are TGTGCCAGTAGTACCCGTGACACCTACGAGCAGTACTTC.